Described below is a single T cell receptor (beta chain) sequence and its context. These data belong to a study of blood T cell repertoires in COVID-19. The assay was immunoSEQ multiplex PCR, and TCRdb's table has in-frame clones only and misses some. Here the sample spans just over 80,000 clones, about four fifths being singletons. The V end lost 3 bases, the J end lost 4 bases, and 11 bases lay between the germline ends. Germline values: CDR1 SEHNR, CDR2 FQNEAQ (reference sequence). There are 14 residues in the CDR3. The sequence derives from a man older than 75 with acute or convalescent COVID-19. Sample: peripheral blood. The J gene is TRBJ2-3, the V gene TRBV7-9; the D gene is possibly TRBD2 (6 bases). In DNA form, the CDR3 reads TGTGCCAGCAGCTTTGGACTATCTTCAGATACGCAGTATTTT. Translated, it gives CASSFGLSSDTQYF.